The 32 T cell receptor beta chains below were found in one sample sequenced in a study of beta chain features in type 1 diabetes. Expressed TCRB transcripts were sequenced, since all the RNA that had been isolated was reverse transcribed. Assay: immunoSEQ multiplex PCR; the TCRdb copy retains only in-frame clones and omits some. The table lists about 230,000 clones, over 7.5% of them singletons. The sample consisted of naive CD4+ T cells from blood. The receptors stem from a young woman in good health.

The chain combines TRBV2 with TRBJ2-1, with TRBD2 matching 12 bases. CDR3 length equals 14 residues. Germline V lookup: CDR1 SNHLY, CDR2 FYNNEI. V trimming: 5 bases; J trimming: 5 bases; junction bases outside the gene matches: 1. CDR3 sequence: CASSRTSGDNEQFF. CDR3 bases: TGTGCCAGCAGTCGGACTAGCGGGGACAATGAGCAGTTCTTC.

This clone was recorded a few times. The V call is TRBV30, the J call TRBJ2-3, with D possibly matching TRBD1 (6 bases). Trimming cost V 4 bases and J 4 bases, with 9 bases left between them. Germline lookup yields CDR1 GTSNPN and CDR2 SVGIG (reference sequence). There are 12 residues in the CDR3. The CDR3 DNA reads TGTGCCTGGAAAGGGGGTCCAGATACGCAGTATTTT. Translated, it gives CAWKGGPDTQYF.

This clone was observed a few times. V gene TRBV5-5 combines with J gene TRBJ2-6; D remains ambiguous. V was pared by 4 bases and J by 2 bases, with 4 bases between. This CDR3 spans 13 amino acids. Germline loops: CDR1 SGHKS, CDR2 YYEKEE (reference sequence). CDR3 DNA: TGTGCCAGCAGCCCTCCTGGGGCCAACGTCCTGACTTTC. Translation: CASSPPGANVLTF.

This clone was seen more than once but under ten times. J is TRBJ1-2 and V is TRBV2; the D is unclear. The CDR3 length is 14 residues. V dropped 3 bases and J dropped 6 bases, with 14 bases sitting between them. Per the germline V gene, CDR1 is SNHLY and CDR2 is FYNNEI. CDR3 amino acids: CASSELRPSDGYTF. The CDR3 nucleotides are TGTGCCAGCAGTGAGCTCCGACCCAGCGATGGCTACACCTTC.

This clone appeared a single time. The V call is TRBV5-1, the J call TRBJ1-2, with 11 bases identical to TRBD1. Germline values: CDR1 SGHRS, CDR2 YFSETQ. The CDR3 consists of 16 residues. V was pared by 4 bases and J by 0 bases, with 5 bases of the junction left unmatched. The CDR3 DNA follows: TGCGCCAGCAGCGCCCTGGGACAGGGGGCTAACTATGGCTACACCTTC. Encoded protein: CASSALGQGANYGYTF.

The V call is TRBV5-6, the J call TRBJ1-5, with 8 bases matching TRBD1. CDR1 is SGHDT and CDR2 is YYEEEE in the germline V gene. V gave up 4 bases and J gave up 3 bases; unmatched junction bases: 3. The CDR3 extends over 14 amino acids. This chain's CDR3 is CASSEGQVNQPQHF. The CDR3 bases are TGTGCCAGCAGCGAGGGACAGGTCAATCAGCCCCAGCATTTT.

The rearrangement uses TRBV30 and TRBJ1-5; D gene unclear. V lost 5 bases and J lost 6, with 17 bases in between. The CDR3 is 14 amino acids. Germline loops: CDR1 GTSNPN, CDR2 SVGIG (reference sequence). DNA of the CDR3: TGTGCCTGGCGTTTACAGTTAGTTTCTCAGCCCCAGCATTTT. As protein: CAWRLQLVSQPQHF.

In this sample, this clone turned up a few times. The chain uses TRBV2 and TRBJ1-2; unclear D gene. This CDR3 is built from 13 residues. Germline CDR1 reads SNHLY; CDR2 reads FYNNEI. Trimming cost V 7 bases and J 1 base, with 10 bases left between them. The CDR3 region has the DNA TGTGCCAGCAAGGCTGGAGGTAACTATGGCTACACCTTC. It encodes CASKAGGNYGYTF.

In its sample, this clone was seen a few times. This chain uses TRBV19 with TRBJ2-7; 9 nucleotides match TRBD1. The germline V gene has CDR1 LNHDA and CDR2 SQIVND (reference sequence). V lost 8 bases to trimming and J lost 2 bases; unmatched junction nucleotides: 7. This CDR3 comprises 14 residues. The CDR3 bases are TGTGCCAGTTGTCCGGGACAGGGACCCTACGAGCAGTACTTC. This sequence encodes CASCPGQGPYEQYF.

This clone was counted only a few times. This rearrangement joins TRBV11-2 to TRBJ2-7; 7 bases align to TRBD2. Germline V gene sequence: CDR1 SGHAT, CDR2 FQNNGV. Trimming at V came to 3 bases and at J to 2 bases, leaving 4 bases not matched to a gene. The CDR3 loop spans 14 amino acids. CDR3 DNA: TGTGCCAGCAGCTTGGGGGAGGGCCCCTACGAGCAGTACTTC. It yields the protein CASSLGEGPYEQYF. Full variable domain (outside the CDR3, taken from reference TRBV11-2 and TRBJ2-7): EAGVAQSPRYKIIEKRQSVAFWCNPISGHATLYWYQQILGQGPKLLIQFQNNGVVDDSQLPKDRFSAERLKGVDSTLKIQPAKLEDSAVYLCASSLGEGPYEQYFGPGTRLTVT.

The chain carries TRBV5-1 and TRBJ1-1; D remains ambiguous. V was clipped by 4 bases and J by 8 bases, with 12 bases between them. The germline CDR1 and CDR2 sequences are SGHRS and YFSETQ. This CDR3 has 12 amino acids. CDR3 DNA: TGCGCCAGCAGCCCCCGGGGTGGGGAAGCTTTCTTT. This sequence encodes CASSPRGGEAFF. Complete variable domain (other parts from reference TRBV5-1 and TRBJ1-1): KAGVTQTPRYLIKTRGQQVTLSCSPISGHRSVSWYQQTPGQGLQFLFEYFSETQRNKGNFPGRFSGRQFSNSRSEMNVSTLELGDSALYLCASSPRGGEAFFGQGTRLTVV.

The gene calls are TRBV6-5 and TRBJ1-5; D gene ambiguous. Trimming stripped 2 bases from V and 6 bases from J, with 8 bases between. This CDR3 has 13 residues. Per germline, CDR1 MNHEY and CDR2 SVGAGI. CDR3 sequence (DNA): TGTGCCAGCAGTTACAAGGGAGGTCAGCCCCAGCATTTT. This sequence encodes CASSYKGGQPQHF.

This clone was detected only a few times. The rearrangement joins TRBV23-1 to TRBJ1-1, with 9 bases aligning to TRBD1. Being an ORF, TRBV23-1 has a function that is uncertain. The trim removed 5 bases at V and 0 bases at J, leaving 4 bases unmatched. The CDR3 has 15 amino acids. Here the CDR3 reads CASSARTGVNTEAFF. CDR3 sequence (DNA): TGCGCCAGCAGTGCCCGGACAGGGGTGAACACTGAAGCTTTCTTT.

The chain joins TRBV6-1 to TRBJ1-1; TRBD1 agrees at 8 bases. CDR3 size: 14 residues. Germline CDR1 and CDR2: MNHNS and SASEGT. With 6 bases clipped from V and 4 bases from J, the junction kept 7 bases outside the gene matches. CDR3 protein: CASSLGQGGTEAFF. The CDR3 bases are TGTGCCAGCAGCCTCGGACAGGGTGGCACTGAAGCTTTCTTT.

The chain recombines TRBV6-6 with TRBJ2-7, with TRBD2 matching 9 bases. Trimming removed 6 bases from V and 5 bases from J; junction bases left unmatched: 8. CDR3 length: 14 amino acids. The germline V gene encodes CDR1 MNHNY and CDR2 SVGAGI (reference sequence). This CDR3 is CASRVGLALDEQYF. Written as DNA, the CDR3 is TGTGCCAGCAGAGTGGGACTAGCTTTAGACGAGCAGTACTTC.

This clone occurred a few times. This chain links TRBV6-1 with TRBJ2-6; 7 bases map to TRBD1. Germline V lookup: CDR1 MNHNS, CDR2 SASEGT. V gave up 4 bases and J gave up 2 bases; unmatched junction bases: 2. The CDR3 is 15 amino acids. CDR3 DNA: TGTGCCAGCAGTGTAACAGGGGCTGGGGCCAACGTCCTGACTTTC. It is translated as CASSVTGAGANVLTF.

The chain joins TRBV6-1 to TRBJ1-2; TRBD1 matches at 7 bases. The CDR3 has 14 residues. Germline CDR1 reads MNHNS; CDR2 reads SASEGT. After removal of 6 bases from V and 5 bases from J, the junction contained 9 bases not matched to a gene. CDR3: CASSRDTGAYGYTF. As DNA, the CDR3 is TGTGCCAGCAGCCGAGATACAGGGGCTTATGGCTACACCTTC.

The J gene is TRBJ1-1, the V gene TRBV5-1; D may be TRBD1 (5 bases). This CDR3 has 14 amino acids. V dropped 2 bases and J dropped 1 base, with 9 bases sitting between them. Germline V gives CDR1 SGHRS, CDR2 YFSETQ. The CDR3 nucleotides read TGCGCCAGCAGCTTCCCTACAGGGAACACTGAAGCTTTCTTT. This translates into CASSFPTGNTEAFF.

The rearrangement uses TRBV28 and TRBJ1-1, with D possibly matching TRBD1 (6 bases). V was cut by 6 bases and J by 0 bases, with 14 bases left in between. This CDR3 comprises 15 residues. CDR1 is MDHEN, CDR2 SYDVKM, per germline. The CDR3 DNA is TGTGCCAGCAGGGAATCGACAGGACTGAACACTGAAGCTTTCTTT. Its protein product is CASRESTGLNTEAFF. Looking up the rest from reference TRBV28 and TRBJ1-1 gives the full variable domain: DVKVTQSSRYLVKRTGEKVFLECVQDMDHENMFWYRQDPGLGLRLIYFSYDVKMKEKGDIPEGYSVSREKKERFSLILESASTNQTSMYLCASRESTGLNTEAFFGQGTRLTVV.

The chain has TRBV7-8 and TRBJ1-1; the D gene is possibly TRBD1 (5 bases). CDR1 SGHVS and CDR2 FQNEAQ come from the germline V gene. CDR3 length: 16 residues. V was pared by 2 bases and J by 2 bases, with 15 bases between. DNA of the CDR3: TGTGCCAGCAGCTTAAATGCGGGGGGAGGTAACACTGAAGCTTTCTTT. Translated: CASSLNAGGGNTEAFF.

The chain carries TRBV10-3 and TRBJ1-2; no reliable D call. The germline V gene encodes CDR1 ENHRY and CDR2 SYGVKD. The length of the CDR3 is 13 residues. The V and J ends lost 2 bases and 4 bases respectively, with 8 bases between them. The CDR3 DNA reads TGTGCCATCAGTGAGGTCCTTCCCTATGGCTACACCTTC. Its translation: CAISEVLPYGYTF.

This sequence joins TRBV5-4 and TRBJ2-3, with 8 bases lining up with TRBD2. CDR1 SGHNT and CDR2 YYREEE come from the germline V gene (reference sequence). J was trimmed by 4 bases and V by 4 bases; bases with no gene match: 8. The length of the CDR3 is 15 residues. The CDR3 here is CASSKRESGADTQYF. As DNA, the CDR3 is TGTGCCAGCAGCAAGCGGGAGTCTGGCGCAGATACGCAGTATTTT.

The rearrangement joins TRBV27 to TRBJ1-2, with 12 bases lining up with TRBD1. From germline, CDR1 is MNHEY and CDR2 SMNVEV (reference sequence). The CDR3 totals 17 residues. J lost 4 bases, V lost 5 bases, and 11 bases had no gene match. For the CDR3, the DNA is TGTGCCAGCAGTATCCGGGACAGGGGGCGAGTGGGCTATGGCTACACCTTC. Protein sequence: CASSIRDRGRVGYGYTF.

V usage is TRBV19 and J usage is TRBJ2-5; D may be TRBD2 (5 bases). V lost 6 bases, J lost 2 bases, and 10 bases lay in between. The CDR3 runs to 13 residues. CDR1 and CDR2 (germline): LNHDA, SQIVND (reference sequence). CDR3 bases: TGTGCCAGTAGCCTCGGACTGCAAGAGACCCAGTACTTC. It yields the protein CASSLGLQETQYF.

This clone came up a few times. The chain couples TRBV9 to TRBJ1-4, with D uncertain. V was pared by 4 bases and J by 5 bases, with 15 bases between. Per the germline V gene, CDR1 is SGDLS and CDR2 is YYNGEE. This CDR3 comprises 15 residues. The CDR3 bases are TGTGCCAGCAGCACCCGTGCGGAGTTAAATGAAAAACTGTTTTTT. This sequence encodes CASSTRAELNEKLFF.

The chain recombines TRBV28 with TRBJ2-6; D not resolved. The germline V gene encodes CDR1 MDHEN and CDR2 SYDVKM. Trimming shortened V by 5 bases and J by 0 bases, and 8 bases separated the two germline ends. This CDR3 contains 15 residues. For the CDR3, the DNA is TGTGCCAGCAGTCGTCAGTCCTCTGGGGCCAACGTCCTGACTTTC. It translates to CASSRQSSGANVLTF.

Only a few counts were recorded for this clone. A junction end diverges from the germline sequence, so it may reflect a read error. The V call is TRBV29-1, the J call TRBJ1-2; 7 bases are a match to TRBD1. This CDR3 comprises 13 residues. Germline V CDR1 and CDR2: SQVTM, ANQGSEA. For the CDR3, the DNA is TGCAGCGTTAAAGACAGGGCTAACTATGGCTACACCTTC. It codes for CSVKDRANYGYTF.

V gene TRBV6-5 combines with J gene TRBJ2-7; 7 positions match TRBD2. Unmatched junction bases numbered 13, after V lost 4 bases and J lost 7 bases. CDR3 length: 15 amino acids. Germline loops: CDR1 MNHEY, CDR2 SVGAGI. The CDR3 sequence: CASSFGPAGTGEQYF. The CDR3 region has the DNA TGTGCCAGCAGTTTCGGCCCAGCGGGAACGGGGGAGCAGTACTTC.

The CDR3 bases are TGCGCCAGCAGTCAATCCGATTGCAGGGATGAGTCCTACAATGAGCAGTTCTTC. Translated: CASSQSDCRDESYNEQFF. The rearrangement uses TRBV23-1 and TRBJ2-1, with D possibly being TRBD1 (5 bases). TRBV23-1 is an open reading frame whose function is uncertain. V was cut by 0 bases and J by 1 base, with 16 bases left in between. The CDR3 covers 18 residues.

In this sample, this clone turned up many times. The rearrangement uses TRBV29-1 and TRBJ2-7; weak D call: TRBD1 (5 bases). The length of the CDR3 is 12 residues. CDR1 is SQVTM and CDR2 is ANQGSEA in the germline V gene. V shed 1 base and J shed 5 bases, with 9 bases lying between them. Here the CDR3 reads CSVEGTSHEQYF. CDR3 nucleotide sequence: TGCAGCGTTGAAGGGACAAGTCACGAGCAGTACTTC.

The genes are TRBV30 and TRBJ1-6; TRBD1 aligns across 11 bases. Germline CDR1 GTSNPN, CDR2 SVGIG (reference sequence). The V and J ends lost 4 bases and 9 bases, in that order; junction bases with no gene match: 5. CDR3 size: 14 residues. The DNA of the CDR3 is TGTGCCTGGAACCCGGGACAGGGGGGTTCACCCCTCCACTTT. This sequence encodes CAWNPGQGGSPLHF.

This clone has more than one count but fewer than ten. The genes are TRBV4-2 and TRBJ1-4, with D unclear. The CDR3 is 15 amino acids. The V gene lost 2 bases and the J gene lost 3 bases, with 10 bases spanning the gap. CDR1 and CDR2 from the germline V gene are LGHNA and YNFKEQ. This CDR3 is CASSQMNSANEKLFF. DNA of the CDR3: TGTGCCAGCAGCCAAATGAACTCTGCTAATGAAAAACTGTTTTTT.